A single sample gave rise to the 18 T cell receptor beta chains below, sequenced in a study of T cells in tumors after PD-1 blockade. Here immunoSEQ multiplex PCR was the method, and the copy in TCRdb shows in-frame clones only, minus some. The sample records approximately 60,000 clones, approximately 79% being singletons. The sequences come from PBMCs, collected after anti-PD-1 treatment. The receptors stem from a human donor with basal cell carcinoma.

This chain uses TRBV15 with TRBJ1-5; possibly TRBD1 for D (6 bases). V gave up 8 bases and J gave up 2 bases, with 13 bases separating them. Germline CDR1 and CDR2: LNHNV and YYDKDF (reference sequence). CDR3 size: 14 residues. The CDR3 bases are TGTGCCACCGCAGGGGCCCTCGGCAATCAGCCCCAGCATTTT. As protein: CATAGALGNQPQHF.

The rearrangement uses TRBV2 and TRBJ1-5, with 7 bases matching TRBD1. Looked up from germline, CDR1 is SNHLY and CDR2 is FYNNEI. The CDR3 loop spans 14 amino acids. V shed 6 bases and J 0 bases; nucleotides not matched to a gene: 2. CDR3 sequence (DNA): TGTGCCAGCAGCGGACAGGCTAGCAATCAGCCCCAGCATTTT. It codes for CASSGQASNQPQHF.

The rearrangement uses TRBV24-1 and TRBJ2-1; D gene uncertain. The germline CDR1 and CDR2 sequences are KGHDR and SFDVKD. The CDR3 consists of 12 residues. V was trimmed by 3 bases and J by 5 bases, leaving 4 bases between them. In DNA, the CDR3 is TGTGCCACCAGTGATAACAACAATGAGCAGTTCTTC. It translates to CATSDNNNEQFF.

CDR3 region: CASSSGLAGVEQYF. The DNA of the CDR3 is TGTGCCAGCAGCTCTGGACTAGCGGGGGTAGAGCAGTACTTC. This chain uses TRBV7-2 with TRBJ2-7; 13 positions match TRBD2. This CDR3 has 14 residues. J was trimmed by 7 bases and V by 4 bases; bases with no gene match: 4. The germline gives CDR1 SGHTA, CDR2 FQGNSA. The full variable domain, rest sourced from reference TRBV7-2 and TRBJ2-7, is GAGVSQSPSNKVTEKGKDVELRCDPISGHTALYWYRQSLGQGLEFLIYFQGNSAPDKSGLPSDRFSAERTGGSVSTLTIQRTQQEDSAVYLCASSSGLAGVEQYFGPGTRLTVT.

There are a few counts of this clone. The CDR3 here is CASSLDSGNTEAFF. In nucleotides, the CDR3 is TGTGCCAGCAGCTTGGACTCCGGGAACACTGAAGCTTTCTTT. This chain links TRBV5-4 with TRBJ1-1; D uncertain. V dropped 0 bases and J dropped 1 base, with 7 bases sitting between them. Per the germline V gene, CDR1 is SGHNT and CDR2 is YYREEE (reference sequence). The CDR3 runs to 14 residues.

This clone was detected only once. This rearrangement joins TRBV18 to TRBJ1-4, with D perhaps matching TRBD1 (5 bases). V gave up 0 bases and J gave up 4 bases, with 15 bases separating them. The CDR3 is 17 residues long. The germline V gene encodes CDR1 KGHSH and CDR2 LQKENI. CDR3: CASSPPRTGHGNEKLFF. As DNA, the CDR3 is TGTGCCAGCTCACCACCGCGTACGGGGCACGGTAATGAAAAACTGTTTTTT.

The rearrangement uses TRBV19 and TRBJ2-7, with 11 bases fitting TRBD2. With V trimmed by 0 bases and J by 6 bases, 4 bases remained unmatched. Germline V gene data show CDR1 as LNHDA and CDR2 as SQIVND (reference sequence). The length of the CDR3 is 15 residues. In DNA, the CDR3 is TGTGCCAGTAGTATAGAACTAGCGGGGGTCATCGAGCAGTACTTC. It is translated as CASSIELAGVIEQYF.

The chain recombines TRBV20-1 with TRBJ1-3; D might be TRBD1 (5 bases). Trimming stripped 3 bases from V and 2 bases from J, with 8 bases between. The germline gives CDR1 DFQATT, CDR2 SNEGSKA (reference sequence). The CDR3 sequence is 13 residues long. CDR3 nucleotides: TGCAGTGCTAGTGAGGGACCTGGAAACACCATATATTTT. Its protein is CSASEGPGNTIYF.

This clone was seen a single time. The chain combines TRBV30 with TRBJ2-6; D is uncertain. V was shortened by 1 base and J by 0 bases, with 7 bases between the two germline ends. Per the germline V gene, CDR1 is GTSNPN and CDR2 is SVGIG (reference sequence). The CDR3 runs to 15 residues. CDR3 DNA sequence: TGTGCCTGGAGTGCCCATTCCTCTGGGGCCAACGTCCTGACTTTC. Protein: CAWSAHSSGANVLTF.

The rearrangement joins TRBV2 to TRBJ2-7; 11 bases line up with TRBD2. The CDR3 sequence is 16 residues long. Germline loops: CDR1 SNHLY, CDR2 FYNNEI. Trimming cost V 6 bases and J 0 bases; bases outside gene matches: 7. CDR3 DNA: TGTGCCAGCAGGGGTATGGGACTAGCGGCCTCCTACGAGCAGTACTTC. Amino acids: CASRGMGLAASYEQYF.

The rearrangement joins TRBV5-6 to TRBJ2-1; D is perhaps TRBD1 or TRBD2 (7 bases each). V was clipped by 7 bases and J by 1 base, with 21 bases between them. Germline lookup yields CDR1 SGHDT and CDR2 YYEEEE. This CDR3 is built from 17 residues. This chain's CDR3 is CASGLLQGGRSYNEQFF. CDR3 nucleotides: TGTGCCAGCGGACTTCTGCAGGGGGGGCGGTCCTACAATGAGCAGTTCTTC.

This chain connects TRBV5-1 to TRBJ2-6, with TRBD1 as a possible D gene (5 bases). V was trimmed by 2 bases and J by 4 bases, leaving 10 bases between them. The CDR3 loop spans 15 amino acids. Per the germline V gene, CDR1 is SGHRS and CDR2 is YFSETQ. Here the CDR3 DNA reads TGCGCCAGCAGCTTTACAGGTTCGGGGGCCAACGTCCTGACTTTC. This codes for CASSFTGSGANVLTF.

This chain joins TRBV19 and TRBJ1-1; D is unresolved. Germline CDR1 LNHDA, CDR2 SQIVND (reference sequence). The CDR3 totals 13 residues. Trimming removed 1 base at V and 3 bases at J, with 6 bases between. The DNA of the CDR3 is TGTGCCAGTAGTATAGGGGAGTACACTGAAGCTTTCTTT. Residues: CASSIGEYTEAFF.

The chain recombines TRBV10-2 with TRBJ2-3; 10 bases agree with TRBD1. Per the germline V gene, CDR1 is WSHSY and CDR2 is SAAADI. The CDR3 consists of 17 residues. Unmatched junction bases numbered 12, after V lost 6 bases and J lost 3 bases. CDR3 bases: TGCGCCAGCAGAGGTTTTGGGACAGGGGCTTCTACAGATACGCAGTATTTT. It codes for CASRGFGTGASTDTQYF.

The chain employs TRBV6-5 and TRBJ2-1; TRBD1 or TRBD2 may be the D gene (6 bases each). The CDR3 runs to 14 residues. Germline V gene sequence: CDR1 MNHEY, CDR2 SVGAGI. V lost 2 bases and J 5 bases, leaving 10 bases between the germline ends. The CDR3 sequence: CASSYLGGDNEQFF. The CDR3 region has the DNA TGTGCCAGCAGTTACCTGGGGGGCGACAATGAGCAGTTCTTC.

This sequence joins TRBV6-2 or TRBV6-3 and TRBJ2-7; 7 nucleotides line up with TRBD2. V lost 3 bases, J lost 5 bases, and 16 bases stayed unmatched. There are 17 residues in the CDR3. Per germline, CDR1 MNHEY and CDR2 SVGEGT. CDR3 coding DNA: TGTGCCAGCAGTTATGAGCCGACCGGGACTAATGTAGACGAGCAGTACTTC. Translation gives CASSYEPTGTNVDEQYF.

The chain is built from TRBV4-2 and TRBJ2-7; the match to TRBD2 covers 13 bases. Germline V CDR1 and CDR2: LGHNA, YNFKEQ. The CDR3 is made up of 16 amino acids. Losses at the gene ends were 1 base for V and 1 base for J; bases not matched to a gene: 1. In DNA form, the CDR3 reads TGTGCCAGCAGCCAAGGGACTAGCGGGGGTTCCTACGAGCAGTACTTC. This encodes CASSQGTSGGSYEQYF.

The chain uses TRBV5-6 and TRBJ1-3; D is unresolved. CDR1 is SGHDT, CDR2 YYEEEE, per germline. CDR3 size: 14 residues. Trimming removed 1 base at V and 0 bases at J, with 5 bases between. The CDR3 spells CASSLSVSGNTIYF. The CDR3 nucleotides read TGTGCCAGCAGCTTGTCTGTCTCTGGAAACACCATATATTTT.